This is a list of T cell receptor beta chains from one sample in a study of cytomegalovirus exposure and HLA in healthy donors. Measured with immunoSEQ multiplex PCR; TCRdb has only the in-frame clones, and not every one. This sample carries 200,000 or so clones, with roughly 0.74% going to the ten biggest clones. The sequenced sample was PBMCs. The origin of the receptors is a boy under 18 in good health and CMV-seronegative. Each CDR3 is given with its conserved first and last residue.

V gene	J gene	CDR3 protein
TRBV6-1	TRBJ1-1	CASSRQGSNTEAFF
TRBV5-1	TRBJ2-7	CASSLVGTGGDEQYF
TRBV6-1	TRBJ1-5	CASLRDRDYQPQHF
TRBV11-2	TRBJ2-3	CASSLIGRTDTQYF
TRBV7-9	TRBJ2-3	CASSQDRTDTQYF
TRBV27	TRBJ1-2	CASSSDSYGYTF
TRBV6-5	TRBJ2-6	CASTNRAGANVLTF
TRBV30	TRBJ2-2	CAWRVYTGELFF
TRBV18	TRBJ1-4	CASSPRKTGGGNEKLFF
TRBV4-3	TRBJ2-3	CASSQGGGRGDTQYF
TRBV27	TRBJ2-2	CASRSGQLNTGELFF
TRBV28	TRBJ2-1	CASRPRRGAPVEQFF
TRBV27	TRBJ2-5	CASRRGDISTETQYF
TRBV4-3	TRBJ1-2	CASSQERLGRGGYTF
TRBV7-2	TRBJ2-1	CASSPRLGVYNEQFF
TRBV14	TRBJ1-2	CASSLVVLSSGPDYGYTF
TRBV6-5	TRBJ2-3	CASSYSISQDTQYF
TRBV12-5	TRBJ1-2	CASGLQTDYGYTF
TRBV7-7	TRBJ2-1	CASSLTSDPYNEQFF
TRBV4-1	TRBJ1-2	CASSAMRPSSYTF
TRBV9	TRBJ1-2	CASSGLQDGYTF
TRBV5-6	TRBJ1-2	CASSLDPGNYGYTF
TRBV25-1	TRBJ1-2	CASTTGGYGYTF
TRBV5-5	TRBJ1-1	CASSLGDTEAFF
TRBV11-2	TRBJ1-1	CASSLTPYTEAFF
TRBV6-1	TRBJ1-5	CASSAFQPQHF
TRBV7-3	TRBJ2-2	CASSSGRGTGELFF
TRBV7-2	TRBJ1-2	CASSFYRGNDGYTF
TRBV28	TRBJ1-1	CASSLRGQGNTEAFF
TRBV21-1	TRBJ2-5	CASSSRDNPGETQYF
TRBV11-3	TRBJ1-1	CASSTDRGTEAFF
TRBV7-6	TRBJ2-2	CASSLVGLANTGELFF
TRBV5-6	TRBJ1-1	CASSLGTVFTEAFF
TRBV7-3	TRBJ2-5	CASSDGTGGETQYF
TRBV5-5	TRBJ1-4	CASSQAGGEKLFF
TRBV6-1	TRBJ2-3	CASTRGTDTQYF
TRBV5-6	TRBJ2-5	CASSFASYWYQETQYF
TRBV27	TRBJ2-7	CASRDSRSYEQYF
TRBV19	TRBJ1-1	CASTSQGVSMRTEAFF
TRBV14	TRBJ1-1	CASSRTMNTEAFF
TRBV6-1	TRBJ1-2	CASSGDRIFYGYTF
TRBV30	TRBJ2-3	CAWSGRTDSSTDTQYF
TRBV7-9	TRBJ2-1	CASSSFTRDRANNEQFF
TRBV19	TRBJ2-6	CASRTGDSGANVLTF
TRBV7-9	TRBJ2-5	CASSYPQGVRETQYF
TRBV11-1	TRBJ2-7	CASSLGRLADSSYEQYF
TRBV4-1	TRBJ2-6	CASSPRPPTDSGANVLTF
TRBV4-1	TRBJ1-2	CASNPDRGNYGYTF
TRBV11-2	TRBJ2-4	CASSHLAGLAKNIQYF
TRBV2	TRBJ2-2	CASSLGRDNTGELFF
TRBV6-4	TRBJ2-1	CASSKTGLSYNEQFF
TRBV7-9	TRBJ2-3	CASSRLGLDTQYF
TRBV9	TRBJ2-3	CASSVQGYLPDTQYF
TRBV28	TRBJ1-2	CASSLRSWTLNYGYTF
TRBV19	TRBJ2-1	CASSIARDRDNEQFF
TRBV2	TRBJ2-3	CASSAGLSADTQYF
TRBV7-9	TRBJ2-1	CASSQTAGGTYNEQFF